What follows are 16 T cell receptor beta chains derived from one specimen sequenced in a study of T cell responses to AZD1222 COVID-19 vaccine. The data were produced by immunoSEQ multiplex PCR, yet TCRdb's version contains in-frame clones alone and is incomplete. The sample has under 100,000 clones, approximately 89% seen once; the top ten hold around 15%. The specimen comprised peripheral blood, sampled on day 0 of AZD1222 vaccination. The source is an adult in good health.

The genes are TRBV28 and TRBJ1-1, with 12 bases that match TRBD1. CDR1 is MDHEN and CDR2 is SYDVKM in the germline V gene. The CDR3 runs to 13 residues. The trim removed 11 bases at V and 4 bases at J, leaving 5 bases unmatched. CDR3 sequence (DNA): TGTGCCGGGACAGGGGGCAGGAGCACTGAAGCTTTCTTT. Residues: CAGTGGRSTEAFF.

V is TRBV6-7 and J is TRBJ1-2; D uncertain. TRBV6-7 is flagged as an ORF with uncertain function. With 0 bases removed from V and 4 bases from J, the gap between germline ends came to 6 bases. The CDR3 consists of 13 residues. CDR3 region: CASSYSSLYGYTF. CDR3 sequence (DNA): TGTGCCAGCAGTTACTCGTCCCTCTATGGCTACACCTTC.

The chain carries TRBV5-1 and TRBJ2-3; 11 bases agree with TRBD1. Germline loops: CDR1 SGHRS, CDR2 YFSETQ. Unmatched junction bases numbered 4, after V lost 4 bases and J lost 3 bases. There are 15 residues in the CDR3. CDR3 amino acids: CASSMGQGGTDTQYF. The CDR3 DNA reads TGCGCCAGCAGCATGGGACAGGGGGGGACAGATACGCAGTATTTT.

The chain recombines TRBV2 with TRBJ1-2, with D maybe TRBD1 (5 bases). Between the trimmed V and J ends, which lost 3 bases and 4 bases, there was a span of 9 bases. This CDR3 has 13 amino acids. Germline CDR1 reads SNHLY; CDR2 reads FYNNEI. This CDR3 reads CASSDLDSYGYTF. Here the CDR3 DNA reads TGTGCCAGCAGTGACCTAGACAGCTATGGCTACACCTTC.

The chain uses TRBV13 and TRBJ2-7; TRBD2 agrees at 9 bases. In germline, CDR1 is PRHDT, CDR2 FYEKMQ (reference sequence). This CDR3 has 16 residues. J gave up 0 bases and V 2 bases, and 5 bases lay outside the gene matches. The CDR3, as DNA: TGTGCCAGCAGCTTACTGGGTAGCGGGAGCTCCTACGAGCAGTACTTC. Its protein product is CASSLLGSGSSYEQYF.

V gene TRBV18 combines with J gene TRBJ1-2, with no clear D. Trimming took off 4 bases at V and 1 base at J, with 16 bases between the two ends. This CDR3 contains 16 residues. In germline, CDR1 is KGHSH, CDR2 LQKENI. The CDR3 sequence is CASSLSSGRDNYGYTF. The CDR3 nucleotides read TGTGCCAGCTCACTCTCCTCAGGACGGGATAACTATGGCTACACCTTC.

V is TRBV5-1 and J is TRBJ1-2, with 7 positions matching TRBD1. Germline CDR1 and CDR2: SGHRS and YFSETQ. This CDR3 is built from 16 residues. With V trimmed by 4 bases and J by 7 bases, 16 bases remained unmatched. CDR3 residues: CASSPTPDRALGGYTF. The CDR3 bases are TGCGCCAGCAGCCCGACCCCCGACAGGGCGCTCGGTGGCTACACCTTC.

There are a few counts of this clone. The chain links TRBV7-9 to TRBJ2-2, with TRBD1 identical over 8 bases. CDR3 size: 15 residues. CDR1 and CDR2 from the germline V gene are SEHNR and FQNEAQ (reference sequence). V gave up 6 bases and J gave up 3 bases; unmatched junction bases: 6. CDR3: CASRRGQGDTGELFF. CDR3 DNA: TGTGCCAGCAGACGTGGACAGGGCGACACCGGGGAGCTGTTTTTT.

The chain is built from TRBV9 and TRBJ2-1; no clear D gene. V was shortened by 3 bases and J by 6 bases, with 4 bases between the two germline ends. The germline V gene has CDR1 SGDLS and CDR2 YYNGEE. The CDR3 has 11 amino acids. In DNA, the CDR3 is TGTGCCAGCAGCGCTAGCAATGAGCAGTTCTTC. Encoded protein: CASSASNEQFF.

V usage is TRBV7-3 and J usage is TRBJ1-2, with D maybe TRBD1 (5 bases). This CDR3 comprises 12 residues. The V gene's germline CDR1 is SGHTA and CDR2 FQGTGA. V lost 1 base, J lost 8 bases, and 8 bases lay in between. CDR3 bases: TGTGCCAGCAGCTTAATTTGGGGCGGCTACACCTTC. Protein sequence: CASSLIWGGYTF.

V gene TRBV11-2 combines with J gene TRBJ2-6, with D unresolved. Trimming pared 4 bases from V and 0 bases from J, leaving 4 bases between. In germline, CDR1 is SGHAT, CDR2 FQNNGV. The CDR3 contains 14 residues. CDR3 bases: TGTGCCAGCAGCTCTCTCTCTGGGGCCAACGTCCTGACTTTC. This translates into CASSSLSGANVLTF.

The V and J genes are TRBV9 and TRBJ2-1; tentative D call: TRBD2 (5 bases). Trimming shortened V by 3 bases and J by 0 bases, and 10 bases separated the two germline ends. In germline, CDR1 is SGDLS, CDR2 YYNGEE. This CDR3 is built from 15 residues. CDR3 sequence (DNA): TGTGCCAGCAGCGCAGCGGTGAGCTCCTACAATGAGCAGTTCTTC. This sequence encodes CASSAAVSSYNEQFF.

V gene TRBV25-1 combines with J gene TRBJ2-5, with D perhaps given as TRBD1 or TRBD2 (5 bases each). The CDR3 length is 11 residues. CDR1 and CDR2 (germline): MGHDK, SYGVNS. Trimming took off 8 bases at V and 5 bases at J, with 9 bases between the two ends. CDR3 amino acids: CASRRDETQYF. The CDR3 region has the DNA TGTGCCAGCCGAAGGGACGAGACCCAGTACTTC.

V is TRBV19 and J is TRBJ1-1; D gene unclear. Germline V gene data show CDR1 as LNHDA and CDR2 as SQIVND (reference sequence). The CDR3 extends over 13 amino acids. Trimming stripped 6 bases from V and 3 bases from J, with 11 bases between. This CDR3 reads CASSPTWDTEAFF. In nucleotides, the CDR3 is TGTGCCAGTAGCCCGACATGGGACACTGAAGCTTTCTTT.

The J gene is TRBJ2-1, the V gene TRBV11-2; tentative D call: TRBD1 (6 bases). V was cut by 0 bases and J by 9 bases, with 12 bases left in between. The CDR3 is 14 residues long. The germline V gene encodes CDR1 SGHAT and CDR2 FQNNGV. DNA for the CDR3: TGTGCCAGCAGCTTAGATTGGTCAGGGGCTGAGCAGTTCTTC. Translated: CASSLDWSGAEQFF.

The chain couples TRBV27 to TRBJ2-5, with TRBD1 matching 9 bases. Looked up from germline, CDR1 is MNHEY and CDR2 is SMNVEV (reference sequence). V lost 5 bases to trimming and J lost 2 bases; unmatched junction nucleotides: 3. The CDR3 loop spans 14 amino acids. The CDR3 bases are TGTGCCAGCAGTCCGGACAGGGGACAAGAGACCCAGTACTTC. Translation: CASSPDRGQETQYF.